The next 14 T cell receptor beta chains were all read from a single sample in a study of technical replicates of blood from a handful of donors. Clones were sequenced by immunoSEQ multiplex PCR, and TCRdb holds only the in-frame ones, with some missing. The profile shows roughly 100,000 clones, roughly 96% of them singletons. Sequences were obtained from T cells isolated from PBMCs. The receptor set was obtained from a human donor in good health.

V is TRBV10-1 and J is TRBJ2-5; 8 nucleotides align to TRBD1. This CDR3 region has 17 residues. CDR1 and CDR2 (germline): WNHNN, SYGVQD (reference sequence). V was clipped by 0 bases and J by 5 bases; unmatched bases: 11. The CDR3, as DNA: TGCGCCAGCAGTGAGTCCCGGCAGGGGGCAAGAGGGGAGACCCAGTACTTC. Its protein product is CASSESRQGARGETQYF.

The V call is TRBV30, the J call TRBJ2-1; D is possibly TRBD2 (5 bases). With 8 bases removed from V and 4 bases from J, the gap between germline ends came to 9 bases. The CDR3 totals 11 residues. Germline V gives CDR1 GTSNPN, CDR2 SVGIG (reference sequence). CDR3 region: CARAVYNEQFF. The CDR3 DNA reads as TGTGCCCGAGCGGTTTACAATGAGCAGTTCTTC. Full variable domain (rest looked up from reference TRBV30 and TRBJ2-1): SQTIHQWPATLVQPVGSPLSLECTVEGTSNPNLYWYRQAAGRGLQLLFYSVGIGQISSEVPQNLSASRPQDRQFILSSKKLLLSDSGFYLCARAVYNEQFFGPGTRLTVL.

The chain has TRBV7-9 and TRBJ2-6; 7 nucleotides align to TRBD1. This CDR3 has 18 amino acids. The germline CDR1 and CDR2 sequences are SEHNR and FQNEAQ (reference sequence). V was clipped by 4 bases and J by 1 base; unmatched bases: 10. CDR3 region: CASSSNRGSISGANVLTF. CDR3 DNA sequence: TGTGCCAGCAGCTCAAACAGGGGTAGCATTTCTGGGGCCAACGTCCTGACTTTC.

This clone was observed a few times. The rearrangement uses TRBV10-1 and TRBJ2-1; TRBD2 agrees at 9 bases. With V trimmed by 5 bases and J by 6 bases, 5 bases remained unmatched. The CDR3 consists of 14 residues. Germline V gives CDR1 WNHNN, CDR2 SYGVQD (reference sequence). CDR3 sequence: CASSSGLARNEQFF. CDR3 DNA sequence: TGCGCCAGCAGTAGCGGACTAGCGCGCAATGAGCAGTTCTTC.

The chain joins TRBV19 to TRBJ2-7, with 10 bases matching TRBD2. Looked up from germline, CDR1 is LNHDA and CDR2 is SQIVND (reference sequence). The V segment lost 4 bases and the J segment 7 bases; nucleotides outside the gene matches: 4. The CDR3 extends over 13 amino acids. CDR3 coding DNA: TGTGCCAGTAGTACTAGCGGGAGCGGTGAGCAGTACTTC. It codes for CASSTSGSGEQYF.

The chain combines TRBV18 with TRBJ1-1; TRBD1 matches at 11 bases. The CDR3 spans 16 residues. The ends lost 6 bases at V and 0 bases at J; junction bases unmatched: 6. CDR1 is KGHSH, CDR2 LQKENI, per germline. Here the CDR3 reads CASSLGTGGMNTEAFF. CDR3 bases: TGTGCCAGCTCGCTAGGGACAGGGGGGATGAACACTGAAGCTTTCTTT.

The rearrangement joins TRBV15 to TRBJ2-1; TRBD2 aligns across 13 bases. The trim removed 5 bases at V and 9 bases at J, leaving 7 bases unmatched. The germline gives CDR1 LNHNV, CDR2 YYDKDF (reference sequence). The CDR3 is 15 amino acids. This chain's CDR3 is CATSSGLAGAGEQFF. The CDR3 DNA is TGTGCCACCAGCTCAGGACTAGCGGGAGCGGGTGAGCAGTTCTTC. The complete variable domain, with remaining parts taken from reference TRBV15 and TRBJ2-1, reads DAMVIQNPRYQVTQFGKPVTLSCSQTLNHNVMYWYQQKSSQAPKLLFHYYDKDFNNEADTPDNFQSRRPNTSFCFLDIRSPGLGDTAMYLCATSSGLAGAGEQFFGPGTRLTVL.

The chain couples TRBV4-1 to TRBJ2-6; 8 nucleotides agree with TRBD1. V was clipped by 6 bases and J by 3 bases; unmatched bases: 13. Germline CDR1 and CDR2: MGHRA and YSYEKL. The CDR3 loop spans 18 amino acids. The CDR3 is CASSPGDRGAYGANVLTF. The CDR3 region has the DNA TGCGCCAGCAGTCCTGGCGACAGGGGCGCATATGGGGCCAACGTCCTGACTTTC.

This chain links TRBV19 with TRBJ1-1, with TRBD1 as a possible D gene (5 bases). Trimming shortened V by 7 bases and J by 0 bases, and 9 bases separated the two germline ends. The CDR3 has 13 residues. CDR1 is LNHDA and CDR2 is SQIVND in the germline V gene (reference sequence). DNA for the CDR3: TGTGCCAGTAAGGCGGACATGAACACTGAAGCTTTCTTT. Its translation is CASKADMNTEAFF.

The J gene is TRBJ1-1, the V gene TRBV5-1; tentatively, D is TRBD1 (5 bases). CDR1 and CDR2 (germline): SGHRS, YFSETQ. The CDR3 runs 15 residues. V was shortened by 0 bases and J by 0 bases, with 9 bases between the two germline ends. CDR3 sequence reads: CASSLGGGVNTEAFF. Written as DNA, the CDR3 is TGCGCCAGCAGCTTGGGGGGAGGGGTGAACACTGAAGCTTTCTTT.

CDR3 region: CASRPNGHLNEQFF. The CDR3 DNA follows: TGTGCCAGCAGACCCAACGGACATCTCAATGAGCAGTTCTTC. The V and J genes are TRBV6-5 and TRBJ2-1; TRBD1 might be the D (5 bases). From germline, CDR1 is MNHEY and CDR2 SVGAGI. The CDR3 consists of 14 residues. Trimming took 6 bases from V and 6 from J, leaving 15 bases between them.

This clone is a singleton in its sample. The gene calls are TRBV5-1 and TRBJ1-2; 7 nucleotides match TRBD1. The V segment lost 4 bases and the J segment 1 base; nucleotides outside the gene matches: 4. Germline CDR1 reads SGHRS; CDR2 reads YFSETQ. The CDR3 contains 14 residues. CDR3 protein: CASSPGTVNYGYTF. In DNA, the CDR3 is TGCGCCAGCAGCCCGGGGACAGTTAACTATGGCTACACCTTC.

The CDR3 DNA reads TGTGCCAGCAGCTTGCTAGCGGGGGGGACTAATGAGCAGTTCTTC. Its translation: CASSLLAGGTNEQFF. The genes are TRBV7-2 and TRBJ2-1; 12 bases line up with TRBD2. CDR3 size: 15 residues. In germline, CDR1 is SGHTA, CDR2 FQGNSA. The ends lost 3 bases at V and 7 bases at J; junction bases unmatched: 4.

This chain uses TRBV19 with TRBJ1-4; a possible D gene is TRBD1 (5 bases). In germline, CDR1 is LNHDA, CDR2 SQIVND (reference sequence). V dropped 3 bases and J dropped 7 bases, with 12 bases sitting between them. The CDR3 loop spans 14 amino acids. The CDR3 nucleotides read TGTGCCAGTAGTATTGGAGGGGACCTTGAAAAACTGTTTTTT. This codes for CASSIGGDLEKLFF. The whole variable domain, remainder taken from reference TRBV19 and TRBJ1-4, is DGGITQSPKYLFRKEGQNVTLSCEQNLNHDAMYWYRQDPGQGLRLIYYSQIVNDFQKGDIAEGYSVSREKKESFPLTVTSAQKNPTAFYLCASSIGGDLEKLFFGSGTQLSVL.